The 11 T cell receptor beta chains below all came from one sample that was sequenced in a study of OX40 agonist ivuxolimab in advanced cancers. Using immunoSEQ multiplex PCR, the repertoire was profiled, and TCRdb retains in-frame clones only, with some absent. This table holds about 50,000 clones, 70% to 85% found once. Material: CD4+ or CD8+ T cells sorted from blood, obtained in a trial of the OX40 agonist ivuxolimab. The receptors originated from an adult with an advanced solid tumor such as melanoma, head and neck, liver or kidney cancer.

V is TRBV18 and J is TRBJ2-7; D unclear. The CDR3 has 14 amino acids. With 2 bases removed from V and 3 bases from J, the gap between germline ends came to 11 bases. Germline V gene data show CDR1 as KGHSH and CDR2 as LQKENI. This chain's CDR3 is CASSPVSTSYEQYF. The CDR3 nucleotides read TGTGCCAGCTCACCAGTCTCTACGAGCTACGAGCAGTACTTC.

The CDR3 DNA reads TGTGCCAGCATCAGGACTAGCGGGGACCTAGCCAAAAACATTCAGTACTTC. This gives the protein CASIRTSGDLAKNIQYF. This chain connects TRBV2 to TRBJ2-4; 12 bases map to TRBD2. The germline V gene has CDR1 SNHLY and CDR2 FYNNEI. This CDR3 contains 17 residues. Germline trimming cut 7 bases from V and 0 bases from J; bases unmatched to any gene: 7.

This chain links TRBV5-6 with TRBJ1-3; D gene ambiguous. With 2 bases removed from V and 1 base from J, the gap between germline ends came to 16 bases. The CDR3 loop spans 17 amino acids. CDR1 SGHDT and CDR2 YYEEEE come from the germline V gene. The CDR3 here is CASSFYGDERSGNTIYF. Here the CDR3 DNA reads TGTGCCAGCAGCTTCTATGGCGATGAAAGATCTGGAAACACCATATATTTT.

In this sample, this clone turned up once. The V and J genes are TRBV7-2 and TRBJ2-5; D possibly uses TRBD1 or TRBD2 (5 bases each). The CDR3 is 16 amino acids. Germline loops: CDR1 SGHTA, CDR2 FQGNSA. V lost 1 base and J lost 5, with 17 bases in between. The chain's CDR3 is CASSLDRTGIRETQYF. The CDR3 coding sequence is TGTGCCAGCAGCTTAGACAGGACGGGAATTAGGGAGACCCAGTACTTC.

This clone has more than one count but fewer than ten. The chain couples TRBV27 to TRBJ1-6, with D unresolved. The CDR3 runs 12 residues. Trimming took 2 bases from V and 7 from J, leaving 3 bases between them. Germline CDR1 and CDR2: MNHEY and SMNVEV (reference sequence). The DNA of the CDR3 is TGTGCCAGCAGTTTAGGAAATTCACCCCTCCACTTT. Protein product: CASSLGNSPLHF.

The chain employs TRBV4-1 and TRBJ1-2; TRBD1 is a possible D gene (6 bases). Between the trimmed V and J ends, which lost 0 bases and 4 bases, there was a span of 15 bases. This CDR3 has 16 residues. Germline CDR1 reads MGHRA; CDR2 reads YSYEKL. CDR3 coding DNA: TGCGCCAGCAGCCAAGAGGGGGCCCATCGGATCTATGGCTACACCTTC. It encodes CASSQEGAHRIYGYTF.

This clone was recorded a few times. The chain has TRBV4-2 and TRBJ1-1, with 9 positions matching TRBD1. Per germline, CDR1 LGHNA and CDR2 YNFKEQ. The CDR3 extends over 15 amino acids. The ends lost 0 bases at V and 5 bases at J; junction bases unmatched: 4. CDR3 in amino acids: CASSQEPTGGTEAFF. CDR3 coding DNA: TGTGCCAGCAGCCAAGAACCGACAGGGGGGACTGAAGCTTTCTTT.

V and J are TRBV19 and TRBJ1-2; no firm D call. The CDR3 is 10 amino acids. Looked up from germline, CDR1 is LNHDA and CDR2 is SQIVND (reference sequence). Between the trimmed V and J ends, which lost 8 bases and 3 bases, there was a span of 4 bases. The chain's CDR3 is CASGHYGYTF. Written as DNA, the CDR3 is TGTGCCAGTGGACACTATGGCTACACCTTC.

The chain has TRBV9 and TRBJ2-2; D possibly uses TRBD1 or TRBD2 (5 bases each). Germline V gene data show CDR1 as SGDLS and CDR2 as YYNGEE. V gave up 2 bases and J gave up 1 base, with 12 bases separating them. CDR3 length equals 16 residues. CDR3 residues: CASSVTGTENTGELFF. In DNA form, the CDR3 reads TGTGCCAGCAGCGTTACCGGGACGGAGAACACCGGGGAGCTGTTTTTT.

The chain uses TRBV19 and TRBJ2-5, with 14 bases lining up with TRBD2. Germline trimming cut 6 bases from V and 5 bases from J; bases unmatched to any gene: 8. The length of the CDR3 is 16 residues. Germline CDR1 and CDR2: LNHDA and SQIVND (reference sequence). The CDR3 DNA follows: TGTGCCAGTAGCCTGGGGACTAGCGGGAGAGGGGAGACCCAGTACTTC. Translating gives CASSLGTSGRGETQYF.

The V call is TRBV4-1, the J call TRBJ1-2, with a weak D call TRBD1 (5 bases). Trimming pared 1 base from V and 3 bases from J, leaving 12 bases between. The CDR3 covers 15 residues. CDR1 is MGHRA and CDR2 is YSYEKL in the germline V gene. CDR3 protein: CASSQVSGRDYGYTF. The CDR3 DNA reads as TGCGCCAGCAGCCAAGTTTCGGGACGGGACTATGGCTACACCTTC.